These T cell receptor beta chains were read from a single sample in a study of cytomegalovirus exposure and HLA in healthy donors. Only in-frame clones appear in the TCRdb table, and some are missing; sequencing was by immunoSEQ multiplex PCR. The table has some 150,000 clones, about 88% seen once. Sequencing used PBMCs. The receptors stem from a woman between 18 and 29 years old in good health and CMV-seropositive. The CDR3 runs from the conserved cysteine through the conserved F or W. D genes are given only for firm matches.

V	J	D	CDR3	DNA
TRBV5-1	TRBJ1-1	-	CASSLGVDTEAFF	TGCGCCAGCAGCTTGGGAGTTGACACTGAAGCTTTCTTT
TRBV28	TRBJ2-7	TRBD1	CASSLWDSSYEQYF	TGTGCCAGCAGTCTATGGGACAGCTCCTACGAGCAGTACTTC
TRBV30	TRBJ1-2	-	CAWTLGVSYGYTF	TGTGCCTGGACCCTAGGGGTCTCCTATGGCTACACCTTC
TRBV7-6	TRBJ2-7	TRBD2	CASSLTSAGEEFYEQYF	TGTGCCAGCAGCCTGACATCGGCGGGGGAAGAATTCTACGAGCAGTACTTC
TRBV4-3	TRBJ2-7	TRBD1	CASSHHTGTGGYEQYF	TGCGCCAGCAGCCACCATACCGGGACAGGGGGCTACGAGCAGTACTTC
TRBV28	TRBJ1-1	-	CASSFSSRVGEAFF	TGTGCCAGCAGTTTCTCGTCCAGGGTGGGTGAAGCTTTCTTT
TRBV7-2	TRBJ1-4	-	CASSLQGEKLFF	TGTGCCAGCAGCTTACAGGGGGAAAAACTGTTTTTT
TRBV5-1	TRBJ2-1	-	CASSLNVGGLGNEQFF	TGCGCCAGCAGCTTGAATGTGGGAGGTTTGGGCAATGAGCAGTTCTTC
TRBV7-8	TRBJ2-7	TRBD1	CASSARDRVYEQYF	TGTGCCAGCAGCGCCCGGGACAGGGTATACGAGCAGTACTTC
TRBV7-2	TRBJ2-1	TRBD2	CASSFRTSGIVRNEQFF	TGTGCCAGCAGCTTCCGGACTAGCGGGATTGTTCGCAATGAGCAGTTCTTC
TRBV9	TRBJ2-7	TRBD1	CASSVDGTGNAEQYF	TGTGCCAGCAGCGTAGATGGGACAGGGAATGCCGAGCAGTACTTC